What follows describes a single T cell receptor beta chain. The germline CDR1 and CDR2 sequences are LGHNA and YNFKEQ. The germline V and J ends were trimmed by 1 base and 0 bases, with 9 bases remaining between them. CDR3 size: 16 residues. The data belong to a study of OX40 agonist ivuxolimab in advanced cancers. Blood sampling took place at baseline, cycle 4 day 1, and cycle 7 day 1. Assay used: immunoSEQ multiplex PCR; TCRdb lists only in-frame clones, some missing. The sample consists of approximately 82,000 clones, 80% to 95% of them appearing once. The rearrangement joins TRBV4-2 to TRBJ2-2; D may be TRBD1 (6 bases). The sample in question was CD4+ or CD8+ T cells sorted from blood, obtained in a trial of the OX40 agonist ivuxolimab. The sequence was collected from an adult with an advanced solid tumor such as melanoma, head and neck, liver or kidney cancer. CDR3 DNA sequence: TGTGCCAGCAGCCAAGCTCAGGGGTCGAACACCGGGGAGCTGTTTTTT. It yields the protein CASSQAQGSNTGELFF.